This is a list of T cell receptor beta chains from one sample in a study of T cell responses to AZD1222 COVID-19 vaccine. The data were produced by immunoSEQ multiplex PCR, yet TCRdb's version contains in-frame clones alone and is incomplete. The sample has 100,000 to 120,000 clones, over 75% seen once; the top ten hold 4% to 5%. Specimen: peripheral blood, collected on day 0 of AZD1222 vaccination. The receptors originated from an adult in good health. Both conserved end residues are part of each CDR3.

>TRBJ2-1|TRBV7-6
CASSFDGISEQFF
>TRBJ2-7|TRBV7-2
CASSRQGDEQYF
>TRBJ1-2|TRBV10-3
CAISERAGRNYGYTF
>TRBJ1-2|TRBV10-2
CASSGAGAWGYTF
>TRBJ2-7|TRBV7-2
CASSQAAGVYEQYF
>TRBJ2-7|TRBV5-6
CASSPDMAYEQYF
>TRBJ1-5|TRBV2
CASSGGRGGQPQHF
>TRBJ2-1|TRBV21-1
CASSTLQAGLPYNEQFF
>TRBJ1-5|TRBV19
CASNSGSGGYQPQHF
>TRBJ2-3|TRBV24-1
CATSDPSGVTDTQYF
>TRBJ2-5|TRBV9
CASSGGGLAGGQTQYF
>TRBJ1-1|TRBV28
CASRTRRKTEAFF
>TRBJ1-5|TRBV5-4
CASSRDRGLNQPQHF
>TRBJ1-3|TRBV30
CAWTSGGDKSSGNTIYF
>TRBJ1-1|TRBV30
CAWMDRGRAASGAFF
>TRBJ2-1|TRBV30
CAWRRGSSYNEQFF
>TRBJ2-7|TRBV5-6
CASSSLAGPSYEQYF
>TRBJ2-3|TRBV7-6
CASSLGGTGKADTQYF
>TRBJ2-7|TRBV3-1/TRBV3-2
CASSPSGPRAHSYEQYF
>TRBJ1-4|TRBV11-2
CASSLAPPGGNEKLFF
>TRBJ1-5|TRBV28
CASSSGTGLSQPQHF
>TRBJ2-3|TRBV7-2
CASSLDPSTDTQYF
>TRBJ1-6|TRBV6-2/TRBV6-3
CASSYSSGGNSPLHF
>TRBJ2-2|TRBV28
CASSSVTGELFF
>TRBJ1-6|TRBV28
CATPGQSNNSPLHF
>TRBJ2-1|TRBV5-6
CASSPGLATLSWHEQFF
>TRBJ1-1|TRBV28
CASSLSGTVRRAFF
>TRBJ1-2|TRBV27
CASSLSGGGAGYGYTF
>TRBJ1-1|TRBV19
CASSMGRATTEAFF
>TRBJ2-3|TRBV7-2
CASSLVGQGAPDTQYF
>TRBJ1-6|TRBV10-3
CAISEGGQGNSPLHF